This T cell receptor (beta chain) was recovered during a study of blood T cells in healthy people across ages. Study information: Capture via template switching afforded approximately one barcoded beta molecule per two T cells.

Study-level findings and limits: Diversity estimates drawn from one million T cells were deemed underestimates.

A second PCR of 7 to 11 cycles used a sample-barcoded 5' primer and a J-beta primer mix. TCRdb independently ran MiXCR on the 5' RACE reads; one entry per CDR3 protein. In the table there are more than 1,400,000 distinct CDR3 sequences, 42% of which are singletons. Samples each yielded at least 5 micrograms of total RNA. This clonotype was counted many times. Antigen: not known. The sequencing input was blood. The receptor comes from a woman aged 18-29 years in good health.

The CDR3 region is CASSVRDSNSYEQYF. Here the CDR3 DNA reads TGTGCCAGCAGTGTCCGGGACTCCAACTCCTACGAGCAGTACTTC. V usage is TRBV6-1 and J usage is TRBJ2-7; tentatively, D is TRBD2 (6 bases). Germline CDR1 is MNHNS and CDR2 is SASEGT. This CDR3 is 15 amino acids long. V lost 4 bases, J lost 0 bases, and 13 bases lay in between.